This TCR beta chain was sequenced in a study of spatial heterogeneity in lung cancer (dated by TCRdb to the late 2010s). Regarding the research as a whole: Beta-chain transcripts were consistently detected in greater numbers than alpha-chain transcripts, which likely reflects a higher abundance of beta-chain transcripts. In the raw uncorrected reads, each unique combination of TCR and UMI appeared more than ten times on average. The study quantitatively compared TCR alpha and beta repertoires across multiple tumor regions, matched nontumor lung and blood in non-small cell lung cancer. The study linked features of the TCR repertoire to counts of nonsynonymous mutations, which were determined by whole-exome sequencing of tumor tissue. Both alpha and beta chains were TCR-sequenced in samples taken at surgery, namely 220 tumor regions, roughly 64 matched nontumor lung samples and over 55 PBMC samples.

Paper-wide results and their limitations: Confirming at a functional level the hypothesis that regional TCRs recognize regional mutations was considered to require additional single-cell paired TCR alpha and beta sequencing. Ubiquitous expanded tumor TCRs were detected in blood more often at tumor resection than at routine follow-up.

The method behind the library was 5' RACE. The run used a NextSeq 500. In the TCR library protocol, a unique molecular identifier was attached to each TCR cDNA molecule so that PCR and sequencing errors could be corrected. The study's processing was this. TCR identification, UMI-based error correction and CDR3 extraction were performed with Decombinator tools. TCRs above a frequency of 2 per 1,000, corresponding to the top 1% of the tumor frequency distribution, were defined as expanded. Renyi diversity was computed with the R vegan package after each repertoire had been subsampled 100 times to 5,000 TCRs. CDR3 similarity networks were constructed using string-kernel similarity of amino acid triplets, with links drawn between CDR3s whose pairwise similarity was above 0.82. TCRdb reworked the public reads: Q25 trimming with fastp, MiXCR clone assembly, productive beta chains retained. Entries are consolidated by CDR3 protein sequence, retaining the most common genes and DNA. The V and J calls here are based on TCRdb, not the publication. A total of tens of thousands of distinct CDR3 sequences appear in this sample, approximately 13% of them only once. The top ten clones comprise about 60% of the sample.

CDR1 and CDR2 were assigned from the germline V gene as MDHEN and SYDVKM. Including cysteine and phenylalanine, the CDR3 has 14 amino acids. Only the CDR3 DNA is retained, 42 bases long and in frame from the first base. Germline trimming: 6 bases from V, 5 bases from J; junction bases outside gene matches: 9. This clonotype has ten or more counts. This receptor's antigen is unknown. Qualities for individual bases were not recorded, and no much larger clone is one base off. The label giving this sample's time point can be read as: sample taken at primary tumor resection. For TCR sequencing, whole RNA was extracted from tumor and nontumor lung tissue, or from cryopreserved PBMC samples, and no cell sorting was done. Donors were around 71 patients with early-stage, untreated non-small cell lung cancer from the lung TRACERx cohort. Only patients with enough RNA available from two or more tumor regions were chosen for TCR sequencing.

The source of this sequence is a male donor with early-stage non-small cell lung cancer. Recombination linked TRBV28 to TRBJ2-7; 8 bases in the junction line up with TRBD1. The sequencing used PBMCs, collected at surgery. The CDR3 amino acid sequence is: CASSPGQVYDEQYF. Here is the DNA: TGTGCCAGCAGCCCGGGACAGGTGTACGACGAGCAGTACTTC.